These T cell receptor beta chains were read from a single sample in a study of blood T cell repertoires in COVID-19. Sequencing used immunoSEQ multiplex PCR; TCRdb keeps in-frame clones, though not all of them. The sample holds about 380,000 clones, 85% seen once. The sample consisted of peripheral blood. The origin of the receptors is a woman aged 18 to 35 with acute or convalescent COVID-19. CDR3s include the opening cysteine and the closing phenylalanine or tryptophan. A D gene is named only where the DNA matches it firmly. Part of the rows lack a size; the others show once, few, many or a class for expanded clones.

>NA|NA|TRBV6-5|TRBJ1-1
CASSRRGSTNTEAFF
TGTGCCAGCAGCCGCAGGGGCTCCACGAACACTGAAGCTTTCTTT
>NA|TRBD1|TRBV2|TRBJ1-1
CARGTEMNTEAFF
TGTGCCAGGGGGACAGAGATGAACACTGAAGCTTTCTTT
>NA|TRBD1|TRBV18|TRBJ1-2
CASSPPQGTYGYTF
TGTGCCAGCTCACCACCACAGGGGACCTATGGCTACACCTTC
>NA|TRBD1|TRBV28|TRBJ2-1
CASSPPGQGYDNEQFF
TGTGCCAGCAGTCCCCCGGGACAGGGGTACGACAATGAGCAGTTCTTC
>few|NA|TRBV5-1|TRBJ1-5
CASSLGQAGNQPQHF
TGCGCCAGCAGCTTGGGACAGGCAGGCAATCAGCCCCAGCATTTT
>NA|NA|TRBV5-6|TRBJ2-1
CASRPIGANEQFF
TGTGCCAGCAGACCGATCGGTGCCAATGAGCAGTTCTTC
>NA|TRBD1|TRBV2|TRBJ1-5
CASSELQGAGQPQHF
TGTGCCAGCAGCGAACTACAGGGGGCTGGTCAGCCCCAGCATTTT
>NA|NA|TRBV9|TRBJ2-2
CASSGEGASENTGELFF
TGTGCCAGCAGCGGCGAGGGGGCTAGCGAGAACACCGGGGAGCTGTTTTTT
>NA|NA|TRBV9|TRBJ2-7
CASSVSPEEQYF
TGTGCCAGCAGCGTATCTCCGGAGGAGCAGTACTTC
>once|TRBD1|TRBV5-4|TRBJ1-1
CASSLSRGRTEAFF
TGTGCCAGCAGCTTGAGCAGGGGGCGCACTGAAGCTTTCTTT
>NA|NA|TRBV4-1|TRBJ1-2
CASSQELGGAGGYTF
TGCGCCAGCAGCCAAGAGTTGGGAGGCGCAGGTGGCTACACCTTC
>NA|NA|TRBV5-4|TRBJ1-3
CASSQDSSSGNTIYF
TGTGCCAGCAGCCAGGACAGTTCCTCTGGAAACACCATATATTTT
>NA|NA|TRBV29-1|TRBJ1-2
CSVEADNYGYTF
TGCAGCGTTGAGGCAGATAACTATGGCTACACCTTC
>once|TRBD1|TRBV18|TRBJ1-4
CASSPPGQKNEKLFF
TGTGCCAGCTCGCCACCGGGACAGAAGAATGAAAAACTGTTTTTT
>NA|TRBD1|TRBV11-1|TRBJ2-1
CASSSQDRHNEQFF
TGTGCCAGCAGCTCCCAGGACAGGCACAATGAGCAGTTCTTC
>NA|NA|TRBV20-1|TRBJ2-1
CSASAASDYNEQFF
TGCAGTGCTAGTGCGGCTAGCGACTACAATGAGCAGTTCTTC
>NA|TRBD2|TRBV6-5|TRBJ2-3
CASTRGGSGTDTQYF
TGTGCCAGCACCCGGGGGGGGAGCGGCACAGATACGCAGTATTTT
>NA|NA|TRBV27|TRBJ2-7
CASSLDSSYEQYF
TGTGCCAGCAGTTTAGACAGTTCTTACGAGCAGTACTTC
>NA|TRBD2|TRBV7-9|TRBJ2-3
CASSPPSGINTQYF
TGTGCCAGCAGCCCGCCCAGCGGGATAAATACGCAGTATTTT
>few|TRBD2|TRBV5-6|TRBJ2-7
CASSQILTSGSSYEQYF
TGTGCCAGCAGCCAGATCTTAACTAGCGGGAGTTCCTACGAGCAGTACTTC
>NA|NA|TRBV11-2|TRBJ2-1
CASSFTQGTSYNEQFF
TGTGCCAGCAGCTTTACACAGGGTACCTCCTACAATGAGCAGTTCTTC
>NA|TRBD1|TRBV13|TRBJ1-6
CASSFRDRSYNSPLHF
TGTGCCAGCAGCTTCCGGGACAGATCCTATAATTCACCCCTCCACTTT
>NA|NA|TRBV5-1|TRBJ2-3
CASSLAVDTQYF
TGCGCCAGCAGCTTGGCCGTAGATACGCAGTATTTT
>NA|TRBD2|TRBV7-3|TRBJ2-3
CASSKETSADTQYF
TGTGCCAGCAGCAAAGAGACTAGCGCAGATACGCAGTATTTT
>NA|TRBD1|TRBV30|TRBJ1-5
CAWTPGGSQPQHF
TGTGCCTGGACCCCAGGGGGCAGTCAGCCCCAGCATTTT
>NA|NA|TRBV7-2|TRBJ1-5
CASSLAARQNQPQHF
TGTGCCAGCAGCTTAGCCGCCAGGCAAAATCAGCCCCAGCATTTT
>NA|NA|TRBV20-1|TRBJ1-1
CSASKGGGLF
TGCAGTGCTAGTAAGGGGGGGGGTCTCTTT
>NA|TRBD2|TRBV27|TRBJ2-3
CASSSTSYWTDTQYF
TGTGCCAGCAGTTCGACTAGCTATTGGACAGATACGCAGTATTTT